This is a list of T cell receptor beta chains from one sample in a study of blood T cells in healthy people across ages. One entry per CDR3 protein results from TCRdb running MiXCR on the 5' RACE reads. The table shows around 820,000 distinct CDR3 sequences, with around 25% occurring only once. The sample was also reused in another study, on T cells of mothers and their children.

The sample was blood. These receptors were obtained from a boy younger than 18 in good health. CDR3s include the opening cysteine and the closing phenylalanine or tryptophan. Each record gives: clone size, J gene, V gene, D gene, CDR3 protein, CDR3 DNA. The D gene is left open where the match is weak. Size is omitted from some rows. Given values are once, few, many or a class for expanded clones.

clone size: few
J gene: TRBJ2-6
V gene: TRBV15
D gene: -
CDR3 protein: CATSSFSGANVLTF
CDR3 DNA: TGTGCCACCAGCAGCTTCTCTGGGGCCAACGTCCTGACTTTC

clone size: few
J gene: TRBJ2-5
V gene: TRBV29-1
D gene: -
CDR3 protein: CSVEVPDYQTQYF
CDR3 DNA: TGCAGCGTTGAGGTCCCCGATTACCAGACCCAGTACTTC

clone size: few
J gene: TRBJ1-6
V gene: TRBV7-2
D gene: -
CDR3 protein: CASSLPKGRKNPPLHF
CDR3 DNA: TGTGCCAGCAGCCTACCCAAGGGACGGAAGAATCCACCCCTCCACTTT

clone size: -
J gene: TRBJ2-7
V gene: TRBV6-2/TRBV6-3
D gene: TRBD2
CDR3 protein: CASLAGGHYEQYF
CDR3 DNA: TGTGCCAGCCTCGCGGGAGGGCACTACGAGCAGTACTTC

clone size: -
J gene: TRBJ1-5
V gene: TRBV1
D gene: -
CDR3 protein: CTSSRRVRTVGRHF
CDR3 DNA: TGCACCAGCAGCCGCAGAGTCAGGACCGTCGGCCGGCATTTT

clone size: -
J gene: TRBJ2-4
V gene: TRBV29-1
D gene: -
CDR3 protein: CSVRGFQAKNIQYF
CDR3 DNA: TGCAGCGTGAGGGGGTTTCAGGCCAAAAACATTCAGTACTTC

clone size: -
J gene: TRBJ2-5
V gene: TRBV5-6
D gene: -
CDR3 protein: CASSLERESETQYF
CDR3 DNA: TGTGCCAGCAGCTTGGAGAGGGAATCGGAGACCCAGTACTTC

clone size: -
J gene: TRBJ2-7
V gene: TRBV10-3
D gene: -
CDR3 protein: CAISRDDSYEQYF
CDR3 DNA: TGTGCCATCAGCAGAGACGACTCCTACGAGCAGTACTTC

clone size: -
J gene: TRBJ1-2
V gene: TRBV29-1
D gene: -
CDR3 protein: CSVPRLGPTSDYGYTF
CDR3 DNA: TGCAGCGTCCCCCGGCTGGGACCCACATCGGACTATGGCTACACCTTC

clone size: few
J gene: TRBJ2-1
V gene: TRBV11-2
D gene: -
CDR3 protein: CASSLGTQLYNEQFF
CDR3 DNA: TGTGCCAGCAGCTTAGGGACCCAGCTTTACAATGAGCAGTTCTTC

clone size: few
J gene: TRBJ2-5
V gene: TRBV20-1
D gene: -
CDR3 protein: CSARFPGETQYF
CDR3 DNA: TGCAGTGCTAGGTTCCCCGGAGAGACCCAGTACTTC